A selection of T cell receptor beta chains follows, all from one sample in a study of blood T cell repertoires in COVID-19. Profiling relied on immunoSEQ multiplex PCR, and the TCRdb table lists in-frame clones only, not all of them. This table has just over 350,000 clones, 70% to 90% appearing once. The sequenced material came from peripheral blood. The source is an older woman with COVID-19, enrolled during active disease. Both conserved end residues are part of each CDR3. Each record gives: J gene, D gene, V gene, clone size, CDR3 protein, CDR3 DNA. D genes are given only for firm matches. Some rows have no size entry. The others give once, few or many, or a class for an expanded clone.

j_gene: TRBJ1-5
d_gene: TRBD1
v_gene: TRBV4-1
abundance: -
CDR3aa: CASSHQTGVLNQPQHF
CDR3nt: TGCGCCAGCAGCCACCAGACAGGGGTCCTCAATCAGCCCCAGCATTTT

j_gene: TRBJ2-2
d_gene: -
v_gene: TRBV9
abundance: -
CDR3aa: CASSVAANTGELFF
CDR3nt: TGTGCCAGCAGCGTAGCAGCGAACACCGGGGAGCTGTTTTTT

j_gene: TRBJ2-3
d_gene: TRBD2
v_gene: TRBV5-4
abundance: -
CDR3aa: CASSPGGAGTDTQYF
CDR3nt: TGTGCCAGCAGCCCCGGGGGGGCCGGCACAGATACGCAGTATTTT

j_gene: TRBJ2-7
d_gene: TRBD2
v_gene: TRBV6-2/TRBV6-3
abundance: -
CDR3aa: CASSLAGGVYEQYF
CDR3nt: TGTGCCAGCAGCTTAGCGGGGGGCGTATACGAGCAGTACTTC

j_gene: TRBJ1-6
d_gene: -
v_gene: TRBV5-8
abundance: -
CDR3aa: CASTLGGRNSPLHF
CDR3nt: TGTGCCAGCACCCTCGGGGGGCGGAATTCACCCCTCCACTTT

j_gene: TRBJ2-1
d_gene: -
v_gene: TRBV4-3
abundance: -
CDR3aa: CASSQEGKSGNEQFF
CDR3nt: TGCGCCAGCAGCCAAGAGGGCAAGTCAGGGAATGAGCAGTTCTTC

j_gene: TRBJ1-2
d_gene: TRBD1
v_gene: TRBV12-3/TRBV12-4
abundance: -
CDR3aa: CASSQDRGYGYTF
CDR3nt: TGTGCCAGCAGTCAGGACAGGGGCTATGGCTACACCTTC

j_gene: TRBJ2-2
d_gene: TRBD2
v_gene: TRBV3-1/TRBV3-2
abundance: -
CDR3aa: CASSRRTSGGRELFF
CDR3nt: TGTGCCAGCAGCCGACGGACTAGCGGGGGCCGGGAGCTGTTTTTT

j_gene: TRBJ1-2
d_gene: TRBD1
v_gene: TRBV4-1
abundance: -
CDR3aa: CASSHQGVGGYTF
CDR3nt: TGCGCCAGCAGCCATCAGGGGGTTGGCGGCTACACCTTC

j_gene: TRBJ1-1
d_gene: -
v_gene: TRBV20-1
abundance: -
CDR3aa: CSASLANTEAFF
CDR3nt: TGCAGTGCTAGTTTGGCGAACACTGAAGCTTTCTTT

j_gene: TRBJ1-6
d_gene: -
v_gene: TRBV18
abundance: few
CDR3aa: CASSYRQVQGSPLHF
CDR3nt: TGTGCCAGCTCGTACCGACAGGTCCAAGGTTCACCCCTCCACTTT

j_gene: TRBJ2-3
d_gene: TRBD1
v_gene: TRBV10-3
abundance: -
CDR3aa: CAIGQGASRDTQYF
CDR3nt: TGTGCCATCGGACAGGGGGCTTCCCGAGATACGCAGTATTTT

j_gene: TRBJ1-1
d_gene: -
v_gene: TRBV12-3/TRBV12-4
abundance: once
CDR3aa: CASSTGSEAFF
CDR3nt: TGTGCCAGCAGCACAGGGTCTGAAGCTTTCTTT

j_gene: TRBJ2-3
d_gene: TRBD1
v_gene: TRBV6-5
abundance: -
CDR3aa: CASTGQGSTDTQYF
CDR3nt: TGTGCCAGCACCGGACAGGGTAGCACAGATACGCAGTATTTT

j_gene: TRBJ2-7
d_gene: -
v_gene: TRBV14
abundance: -
CDR3aa: CASSLQEGAEQYF
CDR3nt: TGTGCCAGCAGCCTACAGGAAGGTGCCGAGCAGTACTTC

j_gene: TRBJ1-1
d_gene: TRBD1
v_gene: TRBV4-1
abundance: -
CDR3aa: CASSPGGYTEAFF
CDR3nt: TGCGCCAGCAGTCCAGGGGGCTACACTGAAGCTTTCTTT

j_gene: TRBJ2-1
d_gene: TRBD2
v_gene: TRBV11-2
abundance: -
CDR3aa: CASSYSGGSLSSYNEQFF
CDR3nt: TGTGCCAGCAGTTATAGCGGGGGGTCCCTGAGCTCCTACAATGAGCAGTTCTTC

j_gene: TRBJ1-4
d_gene: TRBD1
v_gene: TRBV4-1
abundance: -
CDR3aa: CASSQPGQGEDNEKLFF
CDR3nt: TGCGCCAGCAGCCAACCGGGACAGGGAGAGGATAATGAAAAACTGTTTTTT

j_gene: TRBJ2-7
d_gene: -
v_gene: TRBV6-5
abundance: -
CDR3aa: CASRKLGQPIYEQYF
CDR3nt: TGTGCCAGCAGGAAGCTAGGACAACCAATTTACGAGCAGTACTTC

j_gene: TRBJ1-2
d_gene: -
v_gene: TRBV7-2
abundance: -
CDR3aa: CASSLRESEGTNYGYTF
CDR3nt: TGTGCCAGCAGCTTAAGGGAGTCGGAGGGAACTAACTATGGCTACACCTTC

j_gene: TRBJ1-3
d_gene: TRBD1
v_gene: TRBV4-3
abundance: -
CDR3aa: CASSPAGQGLGNTIYF
CDR3nt: TGCGCCAGCAGCCCCGCCGGACAGGGCTTGGGAAACACCATATATTTT

j_gene: TRBJ2-7
d_gene: TRBD1
v_gene: TRBV30
abundance: -
CDR3aa: CAWSKGAAYEQYF
CDR3nt: TGTGCCTGGAGTAAGGGGGCAGCCTACGAGCAGTACTTC

j_gene: TRBJ1-1
d_gene: -
v_gene: TRBV7-8
abundance: -
CDR3aa: CASSPKDPGHQLEAFF
CDR3nt: TGTGCCAGCAGTCCCAAAGACCCGGGACACCAACTTGAAGCTTTCTTT

j_gene: TRBJ1-2
d_gene: TRBD1
v_gene: TRBV11-3
abundance: few
CDR3aa: CASAGQGKNGYTF
CDR3nt: TGTGCCAGCGCAGGACAGGGGAAGAATGGCTACACCTTC

j_gene: TRBJ1-6
d_gene: TRBD1
v_gene: TRBV7-6
abundance: -
CDR3aa: CASSLTGSGSPLHF
CDR3nt: TGTGCCAGCAGCCTGACAGGGTCCGGCTCACCCCTCCACTTT

j_gene: TRBJ1-2
d_gene: TRBD1
v_gene: TRBV14
abundance: -
CDR3aa: CASSQEAGGARLNGYTF
CDR3nt: TGTGCCAGCAGCCAAGAGGCAGGGGGCGCAAGGCTCAATGGCTACACCTTC

j_gene: TRBJ2-1
d_gene: TRBD1
v_gene: TRBV4-1
abundance: once
CDR3aa: CASSQAPTGNEQFF
CDR3nt: TGCGCCAGCAGCCAAGCCCCGACAGGGAATGAGCAGTTCTTC

j_gene: TRBJ1-6
d_gene: TRBD1
v_gene: TRBV2
abundance: few
CDR3aa: CASSPGQGVALHF
CDR3nt: TGTGCCAGCAGTCCGGGACAGGGTGTGGCCCTCCACTTT

j_gene: TRBJ1-1
d_gene: TRBD1
v_gene: TRBV18
abundance: few
CDR3aa: CASSPLGQGGTEAFF
CDR3nt: TGTGCCAGCTCACCACTGGGACAGGGTGGGACTGAAGCTTTCTTT

j_gene: TRBJ1-2
d_gene: TRBD1
v_gene: TRBV5-4
abundance: -
CDR3aa: CASRDRGRTNYGYTF
CDR3nt: TGTGCCAGCAGGGACAGGGGGCGGACTAACTATGGCTACACCTTC